Listed below are T cell receptor beta chains from one sample, sequenced in a study of T-cell reconstitution after alpha-beta-depleted transplantation in children. Using its own MiXCR run on the PCR reads, TCRdb lists one record per CDR3 protein. The profile shows 350,000 to 400,000 distinct CDR3 sequences, about an eighth of them singletons. Material: PBMCs, obtained from the stem cell graft. Receptors originate from a human donor who donated a stem cell graft to a child with Fanconi anemia. Each CDR3 is given with its conserved first and last residue. The D gene is left open where the match is weak. Where a row states a size, it is once, few, many or the class of an expanded clone; other rows omit it.

abundance,j_gene,d_gene,len,v_gene,CDR3nt,CDR3aa
few,TRBJ1-1,NA,15,TRBV5-5,TGTGCCAGCAGCTTGGAGGCCAGTATGAACACTGAAGCTTTCTTT,CASSLEASMNTEAFF
many,TRBJ1-1,NA,12,TRBV12-3/TRBV12-4,TGTGCCAGCAGTTCCTCTGGTAGGAGCGCTTTCTTT,CASSSSGRSAFF
NA,TRBJ1-1,NA,17,TRBV6-5,TGTGCCAGCAGTTACTCGAGGCTAGGGGGATGGAACACTGAAGCTTTCTTT,CASSYSRLGGWNTEAFF
few,TRBJ1-2,NA,14,TRBV20-1,TGCAGTGCTAGAGATCTTGGGGCGAACTATGGCTACACCTTC,CSARDLGANYGYTF
many,TRBJ2-5,NA,11,TRBV20-1,TGCAGTGCCTGGGACCAAGAGACCCAGTACTTC,CSAWDQETQYF
NA,TRBJ1-4,NA,15,TRBV28,TGTGCCACGCTTGAAATGGGCGCGACTAATGAAAAACTGTTTTTT,CATLEMGATNEKLFF
few,TRBJ1-2,NA,14,TRBV7-2,TGTGCCAGCAGCTTTAGACAGGACATCTATGGCTACACCTTC,CASSFRQDIYGYTF
few,TRBJ2-2,TRBD2,17,TRBV12-3/TRBV12-4,TGTGCCAGCAGTTTGCTAGCGGGGGGCCAGAATACCGGGGAGCTGTTTTTT,CASSLLAGGQNTGELFF
NA,TRBJ2-3,NA,14,TRBV11-2,TGTGCCAGCAGTTTACTTTCGACAGGAGATACGCAGTATTTT,CASSLLSTGDTQYF
NA,TRBJ2-7,NA,15,TRBV7-9,TGTGCCAGCAGCCCCCAGGGCCAGGGCATTACCGAGCAGTACTTC,CASSPQGQGITEQYF
many,TRBJ2-1,NA,11,TRBV5-6,TGTGCCAGCAGTCGAGGAGGTGAGCAGTTCTTC,CASSRGGEQFF
few,TRBJ1-4,NA,16,TRBV4-2,TGTGCCAGCAGCGTGGTCGTAGGGGAAGATAATGAAAAACTGTTTTTT,CASSVVVGEDNEKLFF
NA,TRBJ1-1,NA,14,TRBV7-9,TGTGCCAGCAGCTCGGTCGGGGGTGACACTGAAGCTTTCTTT,CASSSVGGDTEAFF
NA,TRBJ1-2,NA,14,TRBV6-4,TGTGCCAGCAGTGACTCTCCAGGAAACTATGGCTACACCTTC,CASSDSPGNYGYTF
NA,TRBJ2-5,TRBD2,15,TRBV4-2,TGTGCCAGCAGCTTACGCGGGGGGGCTGGGGAGACCCAGTACTTC,CASSLRGGAGETQYF
few,TRBJ1-6,NA,16,TRBV9,TGTGCCAGCAGCGTAGAGGCAGGTTCCTATAATTCACCCCTCCACTTT,CASSVEAGSYNSPLHF
NA,TRBJ2-1,TRBD2,15,TRBV12-3/TRBV12-4,TGTGCCAGCAGTTTACGGCGGGGGGTGCGGGATGAGCAGTTCTTC,CASSLRRGVRDEQFF
few,TRBJ2-5,NA,14,TRBV7-9,TGTGCCAGCATCGTCACGGGTCTAGAAGAGACCCAGTACTTC,CASIVTGLEETQYF
NA,TRBJ2-1,TRBD2,15,TRBV7-9,TGTGCCAGCAGCTTAACGGGGGGGGCCCCCAATGAGCAGTTCTTC,CASSLTGGAPNEQFF
NA,TRBJ2-1,NA,17,TRBV15,TGTGCCACCAGCAGAGATTACGGGGGCCCCTCCTACAATGAGCAGTTCTTC,CATSRDYGGPSYNEQFF
NA,TRBJ1-2,NA,15,TRBV29-1,TGCAGCGTTGAATCCACGGACGCCCCTAACTATGGCTACACCTTC,CSVESTDAPNYGYTF
NA,TRBJ1-3,NA,16,TRBV7-6,TGTGCCAGCAGCCCTACTGGACCGTTCTCTGGAAACACCATATATTTT,CASSPTGPFSGNTIYF
NA,TRBJ1-2,TRBD1,17,TRBV13,TGTGCCAGCAGCTTAGGCCCCAGACAGGGCATTGACTATGGCTACACCTTC,CASSLGPRQGIDYGYTF
NA,TRBJ2-2,NA,15,TRBV28,TGTGCCAGCAGTTTCGTCCTTTGGAACACCGGGGAGCTGTTTTTT,CASSFVLWNTGELFF
many,TRBJ1-3,NA,16,TRBV7-9,TGTGCCAGCAGCTTAGCAGGACAGTACCTTGGAAACACCATATATTTT,CASSLAGQYLGNTIYF
many,TRBJ2-7,NA,15,TRBV5-5,TGTGCCAGCAGCTTGGAAGCTCTGGTTACCTACGAGCAGTACTTC,CASSLEALVTYEQYF
NA,TRBJ2-1,NA,14,TRBV5-1,TGCGCCAGCAGCTTCGTGACAGGCTACAATGAGCAGTTCTTC,CASSFVTGYNEQFF
few,TRBJ2-4,TRBD1,14,TRBV28,TGTGCCAGCAGTTTCCGCGACAGGGGAAACATTCAGTACTTC,CASSFRDRGNIQYF
many,TRBJ1-4,NA,13,TRBV25-1,TGTGCCAGCAGTGAGGGCCTCAGTGAAAAACTGTTTTTT,CASSEGLSEKLFF
few,TRBJ1-5,NA,15,TRBV20-1,TGCAGTGCTTCCTCCCCTGACAGGCGGAAGGCGCCCCAGCATTTT,CSASSPDRRKAPQHF
few,TRBJ2-2,TRBD2,16,TRBV15,TGTGCCACCCGCGGGGGAGACACGACGAACACCGGGGAGCTGTTTTTT,CATRGGDTTNTGELFF
few,TRBJ2-3,NA,12,TRBV27,TGTGCCAGCAGTCAGGGCGCGGATACGCAGTATTTT,CASSQGADTQYF
many,TRBJ1-6,NA,14,TRBV12-3/TRBV12-4,TGTGCCAGCAGCTCAGGGAGGGGGAATTCACCCCTCCACTTT,CASSSGRGNSPLHF
few,TRBJ2-1,TRBD2,13,TRBV6-6,TGTGCCAGCAGTTATGTAGCGGGGAATGAGCAGTTCTTC,CASSYVAGNEQFF
NA,TRBJ2-1,NA,12,TRBV5-1,TGCGCCAGCAGCTACGCTAGGAATGAGCAGTTCTTC,CASSYARNEQFF
many,TRBJ2-1,NA,16,TRBV20-1,TGCAGTGCTAGAGACTCCCGTGGGAGCTCCTACAATGAGCAGTTCTTC,CSARDSRGSSYNEQFF
few,TRBJ1-1,NA,15,TRBV5-1,TGCGCCAGCAGCTTGACGCCCCCTTGGGGGACTGAAGCTTTCTTT,CASSLTPPWGTEAFF
few,TRBJ2-5,TRBD2,15,TRBV27,TGTGCCAGCAGTATAGATACGGGGGGTAGGGAGACCCAGTACTTC,CASSIDTGGRETQYF
few,TRBJ2-6,TRBD2,17,TRBV14,TGTGCCAGCAGCCTAGCGGGGGGTCACTCTGGGGCCAACGTCCTGACTTTC,CASSLAGGHSGANVLTF
many,TRBJ1-4,NA,15,TRBV6-5,TGTGCCAGCAGTTACTCAGGCAGGGGAGGTGAAAAACTGTTTTTT,CASSYSGRGGEKLFF